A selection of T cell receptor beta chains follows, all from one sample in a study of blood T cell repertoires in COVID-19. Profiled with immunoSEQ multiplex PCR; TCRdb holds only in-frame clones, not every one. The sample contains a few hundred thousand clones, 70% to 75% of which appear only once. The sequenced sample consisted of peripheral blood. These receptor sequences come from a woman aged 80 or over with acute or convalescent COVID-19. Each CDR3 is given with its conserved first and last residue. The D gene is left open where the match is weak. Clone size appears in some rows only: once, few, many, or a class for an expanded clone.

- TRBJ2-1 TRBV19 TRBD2 CASSMGSSGGQFF TGTGCCAGTAGTATGGGGTCTAGCGGGGGGCAGTTCTTC
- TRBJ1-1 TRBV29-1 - CSAALGHANTEAFF TGCAGCGCCGCCCTGGGACACGCCAACACTGAAGCTTTCTTT
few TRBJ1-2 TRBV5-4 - CASSLDPLDNGYTF TGTGCCAGCAGCTTGGACCCGTTAGACAATGGCTACACCTTC
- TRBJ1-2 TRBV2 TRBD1 CASSGQGAVGYTF TGTGCCAGCAGCGGACAGGGGGCGGTTGGCTACACCTTC
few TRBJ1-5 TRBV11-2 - CASSLGGDQPQHF TGTGCCAGCAGCTTAGGGGGGGATCAGCCCCAGCATTTT
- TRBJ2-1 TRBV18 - CASSPQYNEQFF TGTGCCAGCTCACCGCAGTACAATGAGCAGTTCTTC
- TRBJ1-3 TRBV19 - CASSGARGRGGNTIYF TGTGCCAGTAGTGGCGCCAGGGGACGAGGAGGAAACACCATATATTTT
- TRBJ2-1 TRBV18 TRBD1 CASSPRTGEGNEQFF TGTGCCAGCTCACCTCGGACAGGGGAGGGCAATGAGCAGTTCTTC
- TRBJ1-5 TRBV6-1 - CASSEQEGNQPQHF TGTGCCAGCAGTGAGCAGGAGGGCAATCAGCCCCAGCATTTT
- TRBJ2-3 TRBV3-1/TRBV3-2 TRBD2 CASSQDTLAGDTQYF TGTGCCAGCAGCCAAGATACGTTAGCGGGAGATACGCAGTATTTT
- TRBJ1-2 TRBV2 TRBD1 CASSEVRGIYGYTF TGTGCCAGCAGTGAGGTCAGGGGGATTTATGGCTACACCTTC
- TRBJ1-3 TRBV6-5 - CASRTAGNTIYF TGTGCCAGCAGGACAGCTGGAAACACCATATATTTT
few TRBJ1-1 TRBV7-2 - CASSLRRGGDTEAFF TGTGCCAGCAGCTTACGGCGAGGAGGGGACACTGAAGCTTTCTTT
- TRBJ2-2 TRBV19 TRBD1 CASTPGDRNTGELFF TGTGCCAGTACCCCCGGGGACAGGAACACCGGGGAGCTGTTTTTT
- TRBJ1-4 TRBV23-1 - CASDRGGLRVTNEKLFF TGCGCCAGCGACCGGGGGGGGCTCAGGGTGACTAATGAAAAACTGTTTTTT
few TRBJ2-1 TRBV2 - CASSPFGYSSYNEQFF TGTGCCAGCAGTCCCTTCGGATACAGCTCCTACAATGAGCAGTTCTTC
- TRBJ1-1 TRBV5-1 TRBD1 CASSAQGGVNTEAFF TGCGCCAGCAGCGCACAGGGGGGCGTGAACACTGAAGCTTTCTTT
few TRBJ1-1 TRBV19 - CASSGTLNTEAFF TGTGCCAGTAGTGGGACTCTGAACACTGAAGCTTTCTTT
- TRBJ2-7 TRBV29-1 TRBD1 CSVVTGGYEQYF TGCAGCGTTGTAACAGGGGGCTACGAGCAGTACTTC
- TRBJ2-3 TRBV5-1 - CASSLPSGDTQYF TGCGCCAGCAGCTTGCCGTCGGGAGATACGCAGTATTTT
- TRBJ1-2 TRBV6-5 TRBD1 CASRGTGAPGGYTF TGTGCCAGCAGGGGGACAGGGGCGCCTGGGGGCTACACCTTC
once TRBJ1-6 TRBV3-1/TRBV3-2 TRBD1 CASSHGTGNSPLHF TGTGCCAGCAGCCACGGGACAGGGAATTCACCCCTCCACTTT
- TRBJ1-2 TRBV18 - CASSPEEDYGYTF TGTGCCAGCTCACCGGAGGAGGACTATGGCTACACCTTC
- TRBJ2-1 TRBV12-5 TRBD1 CASGLDRPLRDRNNEQFF TGTGCTAGTGGTTTGGACCGACCATTACGGGACAGGAACAATGAGCAGTTCTTC
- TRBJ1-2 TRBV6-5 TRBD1 CASRTPGQGYGYTF TGTGCCAGCAGGACACCGGGACAGGGCTATGGCTACACCTTC
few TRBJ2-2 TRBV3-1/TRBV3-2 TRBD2 CASRGTSGRAGELFF TGTGCCAGCAGGGGGACTAGCGGGAGAGCCGGGGAGCTGTTTTTT
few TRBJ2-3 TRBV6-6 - CASKVDPGVGTDTQYF TGTGCCAGCAAAGTGGACCCAGGGGTTGGGACAGATACGCAGTATTTT
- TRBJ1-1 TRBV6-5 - CASSYSSGAGLTEAFF TGTGCCAGCAGTTACTCGAGCGGGGCTGGTCTAACTGAAGCTTTCTTT
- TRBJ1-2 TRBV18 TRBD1 CASSPGQPVNYGYTF TGTGCCAGCTCACCGGGACAGCCGGTTAACTATGGCTACACCTTC
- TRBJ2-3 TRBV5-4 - CASSLARQITDTQYF TGTGCCAGCAGCTTGGCAAGACAGATCACAGATACGCAGTATTTT
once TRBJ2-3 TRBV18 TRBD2 CASSPIRTSGSSDTQYF TGTGCCAGCTCACCGATACGGACTAGCGGGAGTTCAGATACGCAGTATTTT
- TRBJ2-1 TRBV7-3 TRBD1 CASSLPRQGFNEQFF TGTGCCAGCAGCTTACCCCGACAGGGGTTTAATGAGCAGTTCTTC
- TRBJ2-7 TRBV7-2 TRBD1 CASSPVTGEYEQYF TGTGCCAGCAGCCCAGTGACAGGGGAATACGAGCAGTACTTC
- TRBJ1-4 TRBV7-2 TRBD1 CASSSGQGINEKLFF TGTGCCAGCAGCTCCGGACAGGGCATTAATGAAAAACTGTTTTTT
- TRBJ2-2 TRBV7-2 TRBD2 CASSFTSGRNTGELFF TGTGCCAGCAGCTTTACTAGCGGGAGGAACACCGGGGAGCTGTTTTTT
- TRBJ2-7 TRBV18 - CASSPLYEQYF TGTGCCAGCTCACCCTTGTACGAGCAGTACTTC
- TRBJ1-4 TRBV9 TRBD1 CASSVGTGNEKLFF TGTGCCAGCAGCGTAGGGACAGGCAATGAAAAACTGTTTTTT
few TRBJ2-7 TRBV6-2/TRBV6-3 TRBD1 CASSQGQLMQYF TGTGCCAGCAGTCAGGGACAGCTAATGCAGTACTTC
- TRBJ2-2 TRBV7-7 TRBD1 CASSLDRGSGELFF TGTGCCAGCAGCTTAGACAGGGGGTCCGGGGAGCTGTTTTTT
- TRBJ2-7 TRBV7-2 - CASSLERGPSYEQYF TGTGCCAGCAGCTTAGAACGAGGGCCCTCCTACGAGCAGTACTTC
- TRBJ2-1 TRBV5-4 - CASSLTAGSHNEQFF TGTGCCAGCAGCTTGACGGCGGGATCGCACAATGAGCAGTTCTTC
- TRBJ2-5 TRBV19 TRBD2 CAGAGLAAVETQYF TGCGCTGGAGCGGGGCTAGCGGCCGTTGAGACCCAGTACTTC